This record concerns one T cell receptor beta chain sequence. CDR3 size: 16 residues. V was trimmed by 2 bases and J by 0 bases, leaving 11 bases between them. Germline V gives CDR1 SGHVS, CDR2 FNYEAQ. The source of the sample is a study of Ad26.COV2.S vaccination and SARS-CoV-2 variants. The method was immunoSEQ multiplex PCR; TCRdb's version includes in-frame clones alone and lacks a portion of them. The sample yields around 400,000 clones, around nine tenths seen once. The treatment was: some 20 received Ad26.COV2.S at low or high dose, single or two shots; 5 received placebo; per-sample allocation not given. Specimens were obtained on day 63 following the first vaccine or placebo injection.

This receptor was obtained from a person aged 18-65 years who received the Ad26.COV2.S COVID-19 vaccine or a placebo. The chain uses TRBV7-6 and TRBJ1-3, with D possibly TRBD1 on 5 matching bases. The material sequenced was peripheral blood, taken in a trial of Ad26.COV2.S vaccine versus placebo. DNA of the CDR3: TGTGCCAGCAGCTTACAGGGACCGGCCTCTGGAAACACCATATATTTT. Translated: CASSLQGPASGNTIYF.